A selection of T cell receptor beta chains follows, all from one sample in a study of T cell repertoires in cytomegalovirus infection. TCRdb re-derived calls from the reads in MiXCR, one entry per CDR3 protein. The profile shows 640,000 or so distinct CDR3 sequences, about 30% of them singletons. Antigen specificity for these receptors is unknown. The sequences come from cultured PBMCs, collected from culture after CMV antigen stimulation. The source of these receptors is a human donor in good health (CMV status not recorded). Some clones in this sample may be carry-over from other donors' samples. Each CDR3 is given with its conserved first and last residue. Fields, in order: J gene, V gene, CDR3 protein.

J gene: TRBJ2-3; V gene: TRBV7-1; CDR3 protein: CAIFQLGGADTQYF
J gene: TRBJ1-5; V gene: TRBV5-1; CDR3 protein: CASSPSPGGSSNQPQHF
J gene: TRBJ2-3; V gene: TRBV12-3/TRBV12-4; CDR3 protein: CASTFWGQGTDTQYF
J gene: TRBJ1-1; V gene: TRBV4-2; CDR3 protein: CASSLGTGSGGTEAFF
J gene: TRBJ2-1; V gene: TRBV28; CDR3 protein: CASWESYNEQFF
J gene: TRBJ1-2; V gene: TRBV4-2; CDR3 protein: CASSRESAGYGYTF
J gene: TRBJ1-2; V gene: TRBV7-9; CDR3 protein: CASSLEDRGQRYGYTF
J gene: TRBJ1-2; V gene: TRBV19; CDR3 protein: CASSPVAVGYTF
J gene: TRBJ2-3; V gene: TRBV29-1; CDR3 protein: CSVPTTGGPGGTQYF
J gene: TRBJ1-3; V gene: TRBV19; CDR3 protein: CASSIRGGNTIYF
J gene: TRBJ2-7; V gene: TRBV5-8; CDR3 protein: CASSLPLAGWYEQYF
J gene: TRBJ2-7; V gene: TRBV6-1; CDR3 protein: CASSEIYGGMAYEQYF
J gene: TRBJ1-5; V gene: TRBV7-6; CDR3 protein: CASSLATTYQPQHF
J gene: TRBJ1-2; V gene: TRBV27; CDR3 protein: CASRRTGDYGYTF
J gene: TRBJ2-7; V gene: TRBV7-6; CDR3 protein: CASSPQRGPYEQYF
J gene: TRBJ2-7; V gene: TRBV7-9; CDR3 protein: CASTSASVPRGHEQYF
J gene: TRBJ1-5; V gene: TRBV12-3/TRBV12-4; CDR3 protein: CASRGVVEREPQHF
J gene: TRBJ1-5; V gene: TRBV7-9; CDR3 protein: CASSSNAGGIDNQPQHF
J gene: TRBJ2-3; V gene: TRBV12-3/TRBV12-4; CDR3 protein: CASSRGSRDTQYF
J gene: TRBJ1-6; V gene: TRBV19; CDR3 protein: CASSIRSAGNSPLHF
J gene: TRBJ1-2; V gene: TRBV12-3/TRBV12-4; CDR3 protein: CASSPARQGTTYGYTF
J gene: TRBJ2-7; V gene: TRBV2; CDR3 protein: CASSGNSAGGPDEQYF
J gene: TRBJ2-2; V gene: TRBV20-1; CDR3 protein: CSAPEGGTGELFF
J gene: TRBJ1-2; V gene: TRBV5-6; CDR3 protein: CASSRTYDRGDHGYTF
J gene: TRBJ1-1; V gene: TRBV20-1; CDR3 protein: CSASEDSGMNTEAFF
J gene: TRBJ1-2; V gene: TRBV7-9; CDR3 protein: CASSHDNNYGYTF
J gene: TRBJ2-7; V gene: TRBV6-2/TRBV6-3; CDR3 protein: CASSYGPLASYEQYF
J gene: TRBJ1-5; V gene: TRBV2; CDR3 protein: CASTGGPQPQHF
J gene: TRBJ2-7; V gene: TRBV7-2; CDR3 protein: CASSADWVVEF
J gene: TRBJ2-1; V gene: TRBV27; CDR3 protein: CASSPTSGRGGEQFF
J gene: TRBJ1-1; V gene: TRBV12-3/TRBV12-4; CDR3 protein: CASSLLDTEAFF
J gene: TRBJ2-5; V gene: TRBV25-1; CDR3 protein: CASSESMSETQYF
J gene: TRBJ2-5; V gene: TRBV20-1; CDR3 protein: CSGRQGISFWGETQYF
J gene: TRBJ2-3; V gene: TRBV7-2; CDR3 protein: CASSLEMAERCYF
J gene: TRBJ1-5; V gene: TRBV23-1; CDR3 protein: CASSQSGRGNQPQHF
J gene: TRBJ2-7; V gene: TRBV6-2/TRBV6-3; CDR3 protein: CASSYTGPGSYEQYF
J gene: TRBJ2-1; V gene: TRBV4-2; CDR3 protein: CASSQGASGRAKNEQFF
J gene: TRBJ1-3; V gene: TRBV6-1; CDR3 protein: CASSRTGAGNTIYF
J gene: TRBJ1-5; V gene: TRBV7-9; CDR3 protein: CASSTPTGANQPQHF
J gene: TRBJ1-3; V gene: TRBV18; CDR3 protein: CASSPSGSGSGNTIYF
J gene: TRBJ1-5; V gene: TRBV11-3; CDR3 protein: CASSRRTVLPNQPQHF
J gene: TRBJ2-1; V gene: TRBV7-8; CDR3 protein: CASSMGGLLSNEQFF
J gene: TRBJ2-7; V gene: TRBV10-1; CDR3 protein: CASSDWDSSGYEQYF
J gene: TRBJ2-7; V gene: TRBV11-2; CDR3 protein: CASSHLVKYEQYF